Here is one TCR beta chain with its context. Its binding antigen is unknown. No base quality information exists; no much larger clone differs at one position. This entry is derived from a study of a mutant IDH1 vaccine in newly diagnosed glioma (dated by TCRdb to the early 2020s). Turning to the overall study: Eight vaccinations were administered to patients in weeks 1, 3, 5, 7, 11, 15, 19 and 23, corresponding to visits V03 through V10. In the chemotherapy-containing groups, vaccination started alongside temozolomide cycles, whereas in patients who had radiotherapy alone it started 4-6 weeks after radiotherapy. For exploratory analyses, 25 to 30 treated patients had longitudinal TCRB deep sequencing done wherever samples were available. The approximately 33 treated patients were roughly 62% male and about 38% female, with a mean age of roughly 42 years. Before enrollment, most patients had been given radiochemotherapy with temozolomide as standard therapy, while the rest had received either radiotherapy alone or temozolomide alone. Peripheral blood was drawn at six visits: V03 (baseline), V05, V07, V10, V12 and V13. Broader findings and caveats from the paper: It was noted by the authors that analyses of patient blood samples could not be reproduced owing to sample limitations. Immune responses induced by the vaccine were seen in 90% to 95% of patients across multiple MHC alleles. Pseudoprogression seemed to be unrelated to changes in the top peripheral T cell clonotypes found by TCRB sequencing. Availability determined which PBMC samples were chosen for TCRB deep sequencing.

The library was generated by the immunoSEQ multiplex PCR assay. Following the manufacturer's protocol, the hsTCRB Kit was used to amplify rearranged TCR beta chain sequences. TCRB libraries were sequenced on an Illumina MiSeq. As for the authors' bioinformatics: Demultiplexing, trimming and gene mapping were performed with the kit vendor's proprietary platform. TCRdb's version of the immuneACCESS table is confined to in-frame rearrangements and falls short of the full clone set. An unresolved V gene accounts for under half of the shortfall where checked; the remainder is of unknown origin. V and J calls and clone size are copied from that table; D and trimming were computed from the DNA. This sample holds fewer than 100,000 clones; roughly nine tenths were observed only once. The ten biggest clones cover 0.5% to 0.7% of the sample. The sample's time point label, in plain terms: week 5, during vaccination. Each vaccine dose, consisting of 300 ug of a 20-mer mutant IDH1 peptide in Montanide, was administered subcutaneously with topical imiquimod. Donors had newly diagnosed WHO grade 3 or 4 IDH1-mutant astrocytomas with loss of nuclear ATRX. The samples were drawn from NOA16, a multicentre, single-arm, open-label phase I trial in Germany that tested a mutant IDH1 peptide vaccine in humans for the first time. Genomic DNA for TCRB sequencing was isolated from EDTA blood with the DNeasy Blood and Tissue Kit.

The CDR3 starts with the cysteine, ends with the phenylalanine, and has 15 residues. Of the read, only the CDR3 DNA is kept; its 45 bases are in frame from base 1. V is pared back by 3 bases and J by 2 bases, with 11 bases lying between the germline termini. The germline V gene provides CDR1 SGHRS and CDR2 YFSETQ. The sequencing used PBMCs, collected from a glioma patient whose treatment included an IDH1 peptide vaccine. This clonotype was sampled from a woman in her forties or fifties with glioma. The sequence is built from TRBV5-1 and TRBJ1-4; no D gene call is confident. Read as DNA, the sequence is TGCGCCAGCAGCTCCGCCGGATCCACTAATGAAAAACTGTTTTTT. This encodes CASSSAGSTNEKLFF.